These 9 T cell receptor beta chains were all obtained from the same sample, sequenced in a study of T cells in women clearing cervical HPV infection. Data came from immunoSEQ multiplex PCR; TCRdb stores just in-frame clones and leaves some out. Found here are fewer than 40,000 clones; the top ten clones hold roughly 4.2%. The source material was blood buffy coat. These receptors all stem from a woman between 18 and 70 years old with a cervical HPV16 infection that either progressed to CIN3+ or cleared (not recorded which).

Comments on this clone: The read terminates 3 residues ahead of where the CDR3 ends, so the germline J gene completes it. V and J are TRBV7-9 and TRBJ1-1; 12 bases fit TRBD1. The CDR3 is made up of 15 amino acids. Germline CDR1 reads SEHNR; CDR2 reads FQNEAQ (reference sequence). V lost 8 bases to trimming and J lost 2 bases; unmatched junction nucleotides: 6. The CDR3 sequence: CASSGTGGYNTEAFF. CDR3 DNA, as far as it was read: TGTGCCAGCTCCGGGACAGGGGGCTATAACACTGAA.

Turning to this clone: The read ends 3 residues early relative to the CDR3; the germline J gene fills the gap. Other DNA variants within this sample encode the same CDR3. This rearrangement joins TRBV7-2 to TRBJ2-1; D perhaps matches TRBD2 (5 bases). The V end was cut by 6 bases, the J end by 5 bases, with 11 bases between. The germline CDR1 and CDR2 sequences are SGHTA and FQGNSA. The CDR3 has 13 amino acids. The covered CDR3 bases are TGTGCCAGCAGACTAGGGCCCAACAATGAG. Translating gives CASRLGPNNE. The entire CDR3 sequence reads CASRLGPNNEQFF.

Turning to this clone: The read ends 3 residues before the CDR3 terminus; that terminus is restored from the germline J gene. The chain has TRBV5-1 and TRBJ1-3, with D tentatively TRBD1 (6 bases). V lost 6 bases and J lost 3, with 10 bases in between. Looked up from germline, CDR1 is SGHRS and CDR2 is YFSETQ. The CDR3 length is 13 residues. CDR3 DNA, as far as it was read: TGCGCCAGCACTCCAGGGGTTGGAAACACC. It specifies CASTPGVGNT. The entire CDR3 reads CASTPGVGNTIYF.

The CDR3 is CASRLLRQGAEAFF. The CDR3 bases that were read are TGTGCCAGCAGGTTACTCCGGCAGGGTGCTGAA. The chain joins TRBV7-6 to TRBJ1-1; a weak D match, TRBD1 (5 bases). The read stops 3 residues short of the end of the CDR3; the missing end is completed from the germline J gene. The V end was cut by 6 bases, the J end by 6 bases, with 17 bases between. Per germline, CDR1 SGHVS and CDR2 FNYEAQ. This CDR3 spans 14 amino acids.

On this clone itself: The junction shows a germline mismatch at one end, possibly a read error. The CDR3 goes on 3 residues after the read ends, and that part is filled in from the germline J gene. The rearrangement joins TRBV4-2 to TRBJ1-1, with 10 bases fitting TRBD1. Looked up from germline, CDR1 is LGHNA and CDR2 is YNFKEQ. The CDR3 spans 15 residues. CDR3 bases read: TGCGCCAGCAGCCAAGACTGGACAGGGGGCACTGAA. This translates into CASSQDWTGGTE. The full CDR3 is CASSQDWTGGTEAFF.

Comment on this clone: The CDR3 goes on 3 residues after the read ends, and that part is filled in from the germline J gene. The chain couples TRBV7-9 to TRBJ2-1; D is perhaps TRBD2 (6 bases). Germline lookup yields CDR1 SEHNR and CDR2 FQNEAQ (reference sequence). Trimming took 7 bases from V and 4 from J, leaving 14 bases between them. CDR3 length equals 14 residues. This chain's CDR3 is CASTRDSNYNEQFF. The covered CDR3 bases are TGTGCCAGCACCCGGGACTCGAATTACAATGAG.

With respect to this clone: The sequenced fragment ends 3 residues before the CDR3 boundary, so the rest is inferred from the germline J gene. The chain employs TRBV9 and TRBJ2-1; D is possibly TRBD2 (6 bases). The CDR3 loop spans 16 amino acids. V lost 0 bases, J lost 5 bases, and 15 bases lay in between. The germline gives CDR1 SGDLS, CDR2 YYNGEE. The CDR3 bases that were read are TGTGCCAGCAGCGTAGGCGGCGGGGTTTACAACAATGAG. Protein product: CASSVGGGVYNNE. The whole CDR3 sequence reads CASSVGGGVYNNEQFF.

Notes on this clone: The CDR3 end is not reached by the read, which stops 3 residues before it; the germline J gene fills it in. V usage is TRBV5-4 and J usage is TRBJ1-2, with D maybe TRBD1 (6 bases). The germline V and J ends were trimmed by 3 bases and 1 base, with 7 bases remaining between them. The CDR3 loop spans 13 amino acids. Germline assignment: CDR1 SGHNT and CDR2 YYREEE (reference sequence). The CDR3 protein is CASSYRDNYGYTF. The sequenced part of the CDR3 DNA is TGTGCCAGCAGCTACAGGGATAACTATGGC. The whole variable domain, filled in from reference TRBV5-4 and TRBJ1-2, reads ETGVTQSPTHLIKTRGQQVTLRCSSQSGHNTVSWYQQALGQGPQFIFQYYREEENGRGNFPPRFSGLQFPNYSSELNVNALELDDSALYLCASSYRDNYGYTFGSGTRLTVV.

Points on this clone: The CDR3 is cut off 3 residues early in the read; its end comes from the germline J gene. The V and J genes are TRBV20-1 and TRBJ1-2; D is unclear. V dropped 3 bases and J dropped 4 bases, with 15 bases sitting between them. Germline V lookup: CDR1 DFQATT, CDR2 SNEGSKA (reference sequence). The CDR3 spans 14 residues. The CDR3 bases that were read are TGCAGTGCTAGGGTGACAAACCCCCGCTATGGC. This encodes CSARVTNPRYG. The whole CDR3 is CSARVTNPRYGYTF.